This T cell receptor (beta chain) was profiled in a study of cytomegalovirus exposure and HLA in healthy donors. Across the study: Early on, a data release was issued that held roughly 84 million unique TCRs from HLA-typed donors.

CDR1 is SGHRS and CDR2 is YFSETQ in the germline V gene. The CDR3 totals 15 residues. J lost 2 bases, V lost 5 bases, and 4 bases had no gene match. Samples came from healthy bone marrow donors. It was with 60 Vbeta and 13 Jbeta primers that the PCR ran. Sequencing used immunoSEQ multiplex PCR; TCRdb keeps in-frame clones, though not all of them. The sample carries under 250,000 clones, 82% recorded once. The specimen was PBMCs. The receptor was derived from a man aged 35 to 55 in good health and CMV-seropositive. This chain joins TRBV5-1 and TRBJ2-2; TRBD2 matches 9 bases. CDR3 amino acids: CASRPGTSNTGELFF. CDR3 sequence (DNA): TGCGCCAGCAGACCTGGGACTAGCAACACCGGGGAGCTGTTTTTT.